A single sample is the source of the 8 T cell receptor beta chains below, sequenced in a study of blood T cell repertoires in COVID-19. Sequenced by immunoSEQ multiplex PCR; TCRdb stores in-frame clones only, minus some. Of over 65,000 clones in the sample, around 81% were seen once. Sequencing was done on a sample of peripheral blood. The receptors originated from an elderly man with acute or convalescent COVID-19.

This rearrangement joins TRBV7-6 to TRBJ2-3; 8 positions agree with TRBD1. Per the germline V gene, CDR1 is SGHVS and CDR2 is FNYEAQ. The CDR3 consists of 16 residues. V lost 5 bases to trimming and J lost 2 bases; unmatched junction nucleotides: 9. CDR3 coding DNA: TGTGCCAGCAGCCCAAGGGCAGGGGGCTACACAGATACGCAGTATTTT. It yields the protein CASSPRAGGYTDTQYF.

The chain carries TRBV7-3 and TRBJ2-3; 12 positions match TRBD2. Looked up from germline, CDR1 is SGHTA and CDR2 is FQGTGA. V shed 5 bases and J 3 bases; nucleotides not matched to a gene: 6. The CDR3 loop spans 16 amino acids. CDR3 sequence (DNA): TGTGCCAGCAGCCAAGGGGGACTAGCGGGTACAGATACGCAGTATTTT. It encodes CASSQGGLAGTDTQYF.

V and J are TRBV29-1 and TRBJ2-1; 16 bases align to TRBD2. This CDR3 comprises 18 residues. V was pared by 4 bases and J by 9 bases, with 15 bases of the junction left unmatched. In germline, CDR1 is SQVTM, CDR2 ANQGSEA. CDR3: CSVGAPGTSGRARGEQFF. The CDR3 DNA is TGCAGCGTTGGGGCCCCGGGGACTAGCGGGAGGGCCAGGGGTGAGCAGTTCTTC.

The chain links TRBV6-4 to TRBJ2-2; D unclear. The CDR3 is 16 amino acids. The germline CDR1 and CDR2 sequences are MRHNA and SNTAGT. V was pared by 0 bases and J by 3 bases, with 11 bases between. In DNA, the CDR3 is TGTGCCAGCAGTGACTCGGCAGGCGATTACACCGGGGAGCTGTTTTTT. Amino acids: CASSDSAGDYTGELFF.

The chain carries TRBV5-1 and TRBJ1-5; D may be TRBD1 (6 bases). V was pared by 0 bases and J by 9 bases, with 10 bases between. Germline CDR1 is SGHRS and CDR2 is YFSETQ. The CDR3 spans 13 residues. The chain's CDR3 is CASSLAPGAPQHF. As DNA, the CDR3 is TGCGCCAGCAGCTTGGCCCCAGGGGCGCCCCAGCATTTT.

The chain has TRBV12-5 and TRBJ1-1; 8 nucleotides align to TRBD1. The J segment lost 3 bases and the V segment lost 6 bases, leaving 6 bases of the junction unmatched. There are 14 residues in the CDR3. Germline V gene data show CDR1 as LGHNT and CDR2 as FRNRAP. The CDR3 region is CASGPSDRDTEAFF. CDR3 DNA sequence: TGTGCTAGTGGACCCTCGGACAGGGACACTGAAGCTTTCTTT. Full variable domain (remainder filled in from reference TRBV12-5 and TRBJ1-1): DARVTQTPRHKVTEMGQEVTMRCQPILGHNTVFWYRQTMMQGLELLAYFRNRAPLDDSGMPKDRFSAEMPDATLATLKIQPSEPRDSAVYFCASGPSDRDTEAFFGQGTRLTVV.

This chain connects TRBV5-6 to TRBJ1-6; perhaps TRBD1 as D (5 bases). Germline-derived CDR1 and CDR2 are SGHDT and YYEEEE. The CDR3 runs to 16 residues. The V end was cut by 1 base, the J end by 10 bases, with 18 bases between. The chain's CDR3 is CASSLHQGGYESPLHF. CDR3 coding DNA: TGTGCCAGCAGCTTGCATCAGGGAGGCTATGAATCACCCCTCCACTTT.

The chain recombines TRBV4-1 with TRBJ2-7, with unresolved D. The V gene's germline CDR1 is MGHRA and CDR2 YSYEKL. The V and J ends lost 0 bases and 3 bases respectively, with 12 bases between them. The CDR3 sequence is 15 residues long. Here the CDR3 reads CASSQEAGSFYEQYF. The CDR3 nucleotides read TGCGCCAGCAGCCAAGAGGCCGGGTCCTTCTACGAGCAGTACTTC.